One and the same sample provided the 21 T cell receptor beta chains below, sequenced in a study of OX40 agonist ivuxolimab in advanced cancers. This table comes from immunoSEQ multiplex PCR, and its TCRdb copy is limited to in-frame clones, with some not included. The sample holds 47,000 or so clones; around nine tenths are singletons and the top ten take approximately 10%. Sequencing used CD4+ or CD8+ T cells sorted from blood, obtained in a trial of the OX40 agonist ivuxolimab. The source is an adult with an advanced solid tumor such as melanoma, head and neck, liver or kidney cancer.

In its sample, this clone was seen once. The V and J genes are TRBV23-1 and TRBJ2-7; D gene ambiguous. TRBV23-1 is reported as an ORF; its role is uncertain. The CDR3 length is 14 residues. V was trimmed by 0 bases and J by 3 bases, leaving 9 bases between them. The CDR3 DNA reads TGCGCCAGCAGTCAATCGAGGCGGTGCTACGAGCAGTACTTC. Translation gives CASSQSRRCYEQYF.

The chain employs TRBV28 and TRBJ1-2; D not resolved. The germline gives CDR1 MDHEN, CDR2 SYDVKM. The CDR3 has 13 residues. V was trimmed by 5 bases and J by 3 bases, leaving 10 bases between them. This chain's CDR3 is CASSEALHYGYTF. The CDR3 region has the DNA TGTGCCAGCAGTGAAGCACTCCACTATGGCTACACCTTC.

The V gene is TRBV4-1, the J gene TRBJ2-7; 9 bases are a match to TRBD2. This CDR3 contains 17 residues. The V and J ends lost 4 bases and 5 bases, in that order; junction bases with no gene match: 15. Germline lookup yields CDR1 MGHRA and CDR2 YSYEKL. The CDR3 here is CASSLLTGLSGRNEQYF. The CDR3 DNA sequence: TGCGCCAGCAGCCTTCTGACAGGATTGAGCGGGAGGAACGAGCAGTACTTC.

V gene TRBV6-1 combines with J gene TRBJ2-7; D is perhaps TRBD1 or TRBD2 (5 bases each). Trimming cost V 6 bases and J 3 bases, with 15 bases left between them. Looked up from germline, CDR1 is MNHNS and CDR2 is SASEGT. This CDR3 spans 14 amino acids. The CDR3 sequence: CASRARDGNYEQYF. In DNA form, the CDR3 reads TGTGCCAGCAGAGCCCGGGACGGAAACTACGAGCAGTACTTC.

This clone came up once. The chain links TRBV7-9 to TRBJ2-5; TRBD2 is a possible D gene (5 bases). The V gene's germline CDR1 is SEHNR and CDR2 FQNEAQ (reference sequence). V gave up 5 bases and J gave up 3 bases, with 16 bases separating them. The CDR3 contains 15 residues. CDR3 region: CASSRRIAAEETQYF. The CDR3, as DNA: TGTGCCAGCAGCCGGAGGATAGCCGCTGAAGAGACCCAGTACTTC.

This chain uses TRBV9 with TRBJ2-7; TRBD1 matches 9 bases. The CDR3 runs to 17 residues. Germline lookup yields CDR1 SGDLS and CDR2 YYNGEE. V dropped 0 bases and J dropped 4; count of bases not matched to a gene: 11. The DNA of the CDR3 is TGTGCCAGCAGCGTAGGCGCTGCGGGGGACAGGGTATACGAGCAGTACTTC. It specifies CASSVGAAGDRVYEQYF.

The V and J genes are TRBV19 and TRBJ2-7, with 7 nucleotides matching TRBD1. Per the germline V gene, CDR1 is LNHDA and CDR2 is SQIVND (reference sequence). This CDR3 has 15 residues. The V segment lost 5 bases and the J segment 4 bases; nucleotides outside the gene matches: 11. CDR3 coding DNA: TGTGCCAGTAGTTTGTCGGGACAGATGAAATACGAGCAGTACTTC. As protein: CASSLSGQMKYEQYF.

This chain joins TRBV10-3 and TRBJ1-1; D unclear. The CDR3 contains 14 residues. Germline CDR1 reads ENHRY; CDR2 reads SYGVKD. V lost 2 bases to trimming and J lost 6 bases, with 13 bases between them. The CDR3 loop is CAISEEEGIAEAFF. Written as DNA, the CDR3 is TGTGCCATCAGTGAGGAAGAGGGTATAGCTGAAGCTTTCTTT.

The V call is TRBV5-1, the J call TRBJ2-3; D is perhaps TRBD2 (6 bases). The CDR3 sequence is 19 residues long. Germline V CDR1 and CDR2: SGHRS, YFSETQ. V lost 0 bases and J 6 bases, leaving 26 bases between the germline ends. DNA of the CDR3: TGCGCCAGCAGCTTGGGCGGCCTAGCGAACACCCTCCCCCCGGATACGCAGTATTTT. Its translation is CASSLGGLANTLPPDTQYF.

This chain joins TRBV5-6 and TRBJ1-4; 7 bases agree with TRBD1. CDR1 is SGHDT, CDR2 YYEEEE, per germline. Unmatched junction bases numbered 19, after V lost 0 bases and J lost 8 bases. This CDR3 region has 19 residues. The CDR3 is CASSLARDRVDPGEEKLFF. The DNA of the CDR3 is TGTGCCAGCAGCTTGGCCCGGGACAGAGTCGACCCCGGTGAAGAAAAACTGTTTTTT.

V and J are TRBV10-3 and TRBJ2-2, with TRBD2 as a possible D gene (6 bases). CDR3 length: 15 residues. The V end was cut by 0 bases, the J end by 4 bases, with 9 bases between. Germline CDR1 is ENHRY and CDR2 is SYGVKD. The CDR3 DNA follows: TGTGCCATCAGTGAGTCCGGGGGTGGCACCGGGGAGCTGTTTTTT. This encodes CAISESGGGTGELFF.

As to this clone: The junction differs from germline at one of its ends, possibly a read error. The CDR3 region is CASSLRGLRTGTF. CDR3 sequence (DNA): TGTGCCAGCAGCTTAAGGGGGCTACGGACAGGTACCTTC. The chain recombines TRBV11-3 with TRBJ2-7; 7 nucleotides match TRBD1. The CDR3 runs to 13 residues. The germline CDR1 and CDR2 sequences are SGHNT and YENEEA.

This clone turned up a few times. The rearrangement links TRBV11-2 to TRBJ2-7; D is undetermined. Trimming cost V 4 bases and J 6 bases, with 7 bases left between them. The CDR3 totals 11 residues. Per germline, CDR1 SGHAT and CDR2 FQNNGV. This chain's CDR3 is CASSYRREQYF. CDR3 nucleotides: TGTGCCAGCAGCTATAGACGCGAGCAGTACTTC.

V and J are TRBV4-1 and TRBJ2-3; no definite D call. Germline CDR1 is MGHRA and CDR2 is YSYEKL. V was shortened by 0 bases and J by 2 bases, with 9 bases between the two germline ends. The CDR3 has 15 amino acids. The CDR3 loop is CASSQERRYTDTQYF. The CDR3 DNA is TGCGCCAGCAGCCAAGAAAGGCGGTACACAGATACGCAGTATTTT.

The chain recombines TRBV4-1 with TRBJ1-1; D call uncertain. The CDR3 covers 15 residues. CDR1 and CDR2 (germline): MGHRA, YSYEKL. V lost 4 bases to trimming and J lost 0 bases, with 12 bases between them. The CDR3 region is CASSLTGGMNTEAFF. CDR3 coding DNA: TGCGCCAGCAGCCTTACCGGCGGGATGAACACTGAAGCTTTCTTT.

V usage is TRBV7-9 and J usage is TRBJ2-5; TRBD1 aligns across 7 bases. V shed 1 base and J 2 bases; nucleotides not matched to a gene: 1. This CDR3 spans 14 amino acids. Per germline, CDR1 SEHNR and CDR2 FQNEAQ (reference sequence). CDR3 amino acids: CASSLEGQQETQYF. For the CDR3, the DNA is TGTGCCAGCAGCTTAGAGGGACAGCAAGAGACCCAGTACTTC. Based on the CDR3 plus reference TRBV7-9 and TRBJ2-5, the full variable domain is DTGVSQNPRHKITKRGQNVTFRCDPISEHNRLYWYRQTLGQGPEFLTYFQNEAQLEKSRLLSDRFSAERPKGSFSTLEIQRTEQGDSAMYLCASSLEGQQETQYFGPGTRLLVL.

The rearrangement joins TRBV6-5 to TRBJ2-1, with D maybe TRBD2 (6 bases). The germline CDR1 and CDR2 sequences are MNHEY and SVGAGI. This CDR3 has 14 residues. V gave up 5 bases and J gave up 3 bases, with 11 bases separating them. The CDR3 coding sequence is TGTGCCAGCAGTCACGGACTAAACTACAATGAGCAGTTCTTC. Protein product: CASSHGLNYNEQFF.

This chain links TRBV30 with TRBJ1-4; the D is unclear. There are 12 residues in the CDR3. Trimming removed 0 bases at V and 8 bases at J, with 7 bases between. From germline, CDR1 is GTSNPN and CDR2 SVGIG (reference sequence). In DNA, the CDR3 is TGTGCCTGGAGTGTAACTCCAGAAAAACTGTTTTTT. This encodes CAWSVTPEKLFF.

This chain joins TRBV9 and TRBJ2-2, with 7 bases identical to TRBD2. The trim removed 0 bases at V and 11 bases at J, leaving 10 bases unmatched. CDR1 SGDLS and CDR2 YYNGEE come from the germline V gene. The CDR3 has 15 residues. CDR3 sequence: CASSVGVGRLAELFF. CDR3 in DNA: TGTGCCAGCAGCGTAGGAGTAGGACGACTAGCTGAGCTGTTTTTT.

CDR3 nucleotide sequence: TGTGCCAGCAGCCCGGTCTCAGGGACTGAAGCTTTCTTT. Its translation is CASSPVSGTEAFF. This sequence joins TRBV11-1 and TRBJ1-1, with D perhaps TRBD1 (5 bases). Germline-derived CDR1 and CDR2 are SGHAT and FQDESV (reference sequence). The V and J ends lost 5 bases and 5 bases respectively, with 12 bases between them. The CDR3 covers 13 residues.

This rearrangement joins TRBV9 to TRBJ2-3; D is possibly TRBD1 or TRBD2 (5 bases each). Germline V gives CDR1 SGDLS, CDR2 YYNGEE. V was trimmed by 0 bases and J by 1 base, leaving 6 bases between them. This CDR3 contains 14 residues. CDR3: CASSVVGGTDTQYF. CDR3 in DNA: TGTGCCAGCAGCGTAGTGGGGGGCACAGATACGCAGTATTTT.